This T cell receptor beta chain emerged from a study of shared clonotypes between healthy human individuals (dated by TCRdb to 2018 to 2020). About the investigation overall: The cohort comprised two women and a few men aged 18 to 49 years. For each donor, three plates each were used for CD4 naive and CD4 memory, two plates were used for CD8 naive, and one plate was used for CD8 memory. Blood TCR repertoires of five healthy adults were deeply sequenced to estimate repertoire size and the extent of clonotype sharing between individuals. Libraries were prepared and TCR repertoires were sequenced by different laboratories using diverse techniques, in order to increase sequencing depth and limit assay-specific biases. Leukapheresis yielded between about 0.85 and 9 billion PBMCs per donor. The investigation overall reported the following: Only blood was sampled, and tissue TCR repertoires likely differ from those in blood. Clonotypes shared by all four sorted-subset donors showed higher generation probabilities than non-shared clonotypes. Incomplete sequencing was indicated by rarefaction of sorted-subset datasets, despite the large sequencing depth. Estimated clonotype richness was generally larger for naive than for memory subsets. Sharing across a few donors was observed for approximately 4.6% of naive CD4, over 3% of naive CD8, 2.3% of memory CD4, and about 0.4% of memory CD8 clonotypes. Based on pairwise subsampling, the degree of clonotype sharing among donors was expected to be affected by sequencing depth. The small number of donors limited the genetic and exposure-history diversity represented.

CD8 naive samples consisted of CD45RO-negative cells that were positively selected for CCR7, yielding a CD45RA+CCR7+ population without TemRA cells. The donors were healthy, HIV-negative adults who had no recently reported acute infections or vaccinations. Every donor was a Caucasian adult living in Nashville, Tennessee, USA. Blood was obtained by leukapheresis, after which PBMCs were separated by Ficoll-Histopaque density gradient centrifugation and cryopreserved in liquid nitrogen vapor phase. Analytical flow cytometry was used to check the purity and quantity of every magnetically sorted T cell population. Each sorted fraction had its genomic DNA isolated and then quantified by UV absorbance on a Nanodrop 2000c. On this clone itself: No cognate antigen has been identified for it. Base qualities were left out, and no much larger clone turns up one base away.

TCR CDR3 regions were amplified from genomic DNA by multiplex PCR using the deep immunoSEQ assay. Extracted genomic DNA from each cell subset was spread evenly across all wells of several immunoSEQ 96-well plates, with each plate serving as a replicate. Each replicate PCR for sorted subsets received about 220 ng genomic DNA, equal to about 30,000 T cell genomes. The purified libraries were quantified using a Qubit 3.0 fluorometer, sized with a Bioanalyzer 2100, and then quantified again using the KAPA Library Quantification kit. Each immunoSEQ 96-well plate was sequenced on its own single-read 150-cycle Illumina NextSeq 550 flow cell. The published analysis was carried out like this. Because the immunoSEQ output held only junctional sequences and lacked quality scores, the filtering could not match the filtering applied to full-length reads. Sequences were annotated with PyIR, a Python wrapper for IgBLAST v1.9, and V/J genes and CDR3 were assigned using IMGT germline references. Reads were filtered out if the reads had weak V/J assignments (E-value above 1e-6), no CDR3, stop codons, out-of-frame junctions, or ambiguous translated residues. V3J clonotypes were defined as sequences sharing an identical inferred V gene, J gene, and CDR3 amino acid sequence. Percentage overlap between repertoires was computed as shared unique clonotypes divided by the size of the smaller repertoire. RTK rarefaction, the Chao1 estimator, and Recon v2.1 estimates of unobserved clonotypes were used to assess repertoire richness. Generation probabilities were computed with OLGA for all TCRbeta clonotypes obtained by the gDNA method from several donors. TCRdb's version of the immuneACCESS table is confined to in-frame rearrangements and falls short of the full clone set. An unresolved V gene accounts for under half of the shortfall where checked; the remainder is of unknown origin. V and J calls plus clone size are reproduced from that table; the DNA served to infer D and trimming. In this sample the table shows some 2 million clones, around 96% of which occur a single time. The ten largest account for 0.9% to 1.3% of the sample.

Input material: naive CD8+ T cells sorted from blood. Taken with the paper, the label for cell subset or site translates to: CD45RA+CCR7+. This receptor was obtained from a young man in good health.

At the DNA level, the sequence is TGTGCCACCAGCTGGGACAGCTACTACGAGCAGTACTTC. Its translation reads: CATSWDSYYEQYF. The rearrangement combines TRBV15 with TRBJ2-7; 7 bases in between match TRBD1. CDR1 and CDR2, looked up from the germline V gene (reference sequence), are LNHNV and YYDKDF. V loses 5 bases at its end and J loses 3 bases; junction bases beyond the gene matches: 4. Counted from cysteine to phenylalanine, this CDR3 has 13 amino acids. The entry retains the CDR3 DNA only, 39 bases that are in frame from base 1.